The T cell receptor (beta chain) under discussion was sequenced for a study of control samples from healthy donors and cancer patients (dated by TCRdb to 2018 to 2020). On this clone: Its antigen is not yet known. Per-base qualities were not stored, and no clone one base away is much larger.

Preparation of the library involved the immunoSEQ multiplex PCR assay. Held by TCRdb, this immuneACCESS table contains in-frame sequences only and omits some clones. Under half of the omission traces to an unresolved V gene where checked; the cause of the rest is unknown. A total of some 160,000 clones appear in this sample, around 86% of them only once. The ten top clones hold over 4.5% of the sample. The source material was blood. The clonotype comes from a man younger than 45 in good health.

This receptor has the CDR3 CASSILAGGLRDEQFF. The nucleotide sequence is TGTGCCAGCAGCATACTAGCGGGGGGGCTTCGGGATGAGCAGTTCTTC. The chain links TRBV7-9 with TRBJ2-1; TRBD2 aligns with 13 central bases. The V end gives up 5 bases and the J end 8 bases, leaving 9 bases in the junction not matched to a gene. Reading the germline V gene (reference sequence) gives CDR1 SEHNR and CDR2 FQNEAQ. Inclusive of the bounding cysteine and phenylalanine, the CDR3 is 16 residues long. CDR3 DNA only is kept here, 48 bases in frame from base 1.